These 23 T cell receptor beta chains were sequenced from one sample in a study of cytomegalovirus exposure and HLA in healthy donors. PCR amplification relied on 60 Vbeta primers (plus 13 Jbeta primers). Assay: immunoSEQ multiplex PCR; the TCRdb copy retains only in-frame clones and omits some. The data contain about 200,000 clones, more than 60% of them singletons. Material for sequencing was PBMCs. The receptors originated from a man in his forties in good health and CMV-seronegative.

J is TRBJ2-2 and V is TRBV29-1; D might be TRBD1 (5 bases). Germline V gene sequence: CDR1 SQVTM, CDR2 ANQGSEA. CDR3 length: 16 residues. V shed 4 bases and J shed 6 bases, with 21 bases lying between them. The CDR3 loop is CSVVTGRWNGPGELFF. CDR3 DNA: TGCAGCGTTGTCACAGGAAGGTGGAATGGCCCCGGGGAGCTGTTTTTT.

This clone has more than one count but fewer than ten. The V and J genes are TRBV4-2 and TRBJ1-1, with D possibly TRBD1 on 5 matching bases. V shed 0 bases and J shed 3 bases, with 14 bases lying between them. The germline V gene has CDR1 LGHNA and CDR2 YNFKEQ. The CDR3 has 16 residues. CDR3 DNA: TGTGCCAGCAGCCAAGAATTAGGTACCAGGGACACTGAAGCTTTCTTT. The encoded protein is CASSQELGTRDTEAFF.

This rearrangement joins TRBV6-6 to TRBJ2-1; 8 bases are shared with TRBD2. Trimming at V came to 3 bases and at J to 14 bases, leaving 6 bases not matched to a gene. The germline V gene encodes CDR1 MNHNY and CDR2 SVGAGI (reference sequence). There are 12 residues in the CDR3. The CDR3 reads CASSYGLAEKFF. Written as DNA, the CDR3 is TGTGCCAGCAGTTATGGACTAGCTGAAAAGTTCTTC.

This clone was observed a few times. The rearrangement uses TRBV29-1 and TRBJ2-7; 8 bases line up with TRBD2. There are 14 residues in the CDR3. V lost 7 bases and J lost 3; bases outside the gene matches: 11. Germline CDR1 reads SQVTM; CDR2 reads ANQGSEA. The CDR3 sequence is CSAELSSGDYEQYF. The DNA of the CDR3 is TGCAGCGCGGAGTTGAGTAGCGGGGACTACGAGCAGTACTTC.

This chain links TRBV9 with TRBJ2-7; 8 bases agree with TRBD1. The CDR3 length is 15 residues. CDR1 is SGDLS, CDR2 YYNGEE, per germline. V lost 4 bases, J lost 1 base, and 7 bases stayed unmatched. CDR3 residues: CASSPRTGTSYEQYF. The CDR3 DNA reads TGTGCCAGCAGCCCCCGGACAGGGACTTCCTACGAGCAGTACTTC.

This clone turned up a few times. The rearrangement joins TRBV27 to TRBJ2-1; no definite D call. Germline V gene data show CDR1 as MNHEY and CDR2 as SMNVEV (reference sequence). The V end lost 6 bases, the J end lost 8 bases, and 14 bases lay between the germline ends. This CDR3 is 13 amino acids long. CDR3 in DNA: TGTGCCAGCAGCCTGACTCCGGCGGATGAGCAGTTCTTC. This sequence encodes CASSLTPADEQFF.

The genes are TRBV2 and TRBJ2-4; possible D gene TRBD2, 7 bases. Germline values: CDR1 SNHLY, CDR2 FYNNEI. The V end lost 3 bases, the J end lost 1 base, and 10 bases lay between the germline ends. The CDR3 totals 15 residues. In DNA, the CDR3 is TGTGCCAGCAGTGAGGGGGGGCCGGCCAAAAACATTCAGTACTTC. Amino acid sequence: CASSEGGPAKNIQYF.

The J gene is TRBJ2-7, the V gene TRBV7-3; TRBD1 is a possible D gene (6 bases). The CDR3 sequence is 13 residues long. V was trimmed by 4 bases and J by 6 bases, leaving 13 bases between them. Germline V CDR1 and CDR2: SGHTA, FQGTGA. CDR3 coding DNA: TGTGCCAGCAGCTCCGCAGGGGCGGGCGAGCAGTACTTC. Translation gives CASSSAGAGEQYF.

The chain recombines TRBV2 with TRBJ1-1, with D possibly matching TRBD1 (6 bases). The germline V gene encodes CDR1 SNHLY and CDR2 FYNNEI. The V gene lost 5 bases and the J gene lost 5 bases, with 21 bases spanning the gap. The CDR3 spans 16 residues. Written as DNA, the CDR3 is TGTGCCAGCAGTACCGCAGGGGTCCGGGCTACTACTGAAGCTTTCTTT. This gives the protein CASSTAGVRATTEAFF.

The genes are TRBV30 and TRBJ1-4; 7 bases line up with TRBD1. The CDR3 loop spans 13 amino acids. Germline V lookup: CDR1 GTSNPN, CDR2 SVGIG (reference sequence). The V and J ends lost 4 bases and 8 bases, in that order; junction bases with no gene match: 7. The DNA for the CDR3 is TGTGCCTGGACGAAAGGAGGGGGCGAAAAACTGTTTTTT. Translated, it gives CAWTKGGGEKLFF.

In its sample, this clone was seen a few times. The chain employs TRBV7-8 and TRBJ1-1, with TRBD1 identical over 9 bases. Germline CDR1 SGHVS, CDR2 FQNEAQ. V shed 4 bases and J 0 bases; nucleotides not matched to a gene: 3. The CDR3 has 15 residues. The CDR3 sequence: CASSYGQGMNTEAFF. DNA for the CDR3: TGTGCCAGCAGCTACGGACAGGGGATGAACACTGAAGCTTTCTTT.

The chain recombines TRBV28 with TRBJ1-3; the D gene is possibly TRBD1 (6 bases). CDR1 and CDR2 from the germline V gene are MDHEN and SYDVKM. The ends were cut back, 3 bases at V and 0 bases at J, with 9 bases in the middle. The CDR3 covers 15 residues. The CDR3 sequence: CASSFGGASGNTIYF. The CDR3 nucleotides are TGTGCCAGCAGTTTCGGGGGGGCCTCTGGAAACACCATATATTTT.

The gene calls are TRBV6-5 and TRBJ2-3; 12 nucleotides line up with TRBD2. The CDR3 loop spans 13 amino acids. Germline lookup yields CDR1 MNHEY and CDR2 SVGAGI. V lost 6 bases to trimming and J lost 13 bases; unmatched junction nucleotides: 8. CDR3 in DNA: TGTGCCAGCAGGACTAGCGGGGGTCGAGAGGAGTATTTT. This sequence encodes CASRTSGGREEYF.

DNA for the CDR3: TGTGCCAGCAGTAGTATAACCAGGGGAAGCTCCTACAATGAGCAGTTCTTC. Translating gives CASSSITRGSSYNEQFF. The chain employs TRBV7-8 and TRBJ2-1; D possibly corresponds to TRBD1 (6 bases). Germline CDR1 and CDR2: SGHVS and FQNEAQ. The V end was cut by 6 bases, the J end by 0 bases, with 18 bases between. This CDR3 has 17 residues.

The chain carries TRBV4-1 and TRBJ2-7; 9 bases map to TRBD1. The CDR3 has 13 amino acids. Trimming cost V 1 base and J 7 bases; bases outside gene matches: 2. Germline lookup yields CDR1 MGHRA and CDR2 YSYEKL. CDR3 DNA sequence: TGCGCCAGCAGCCAAGGGACAGGGGAAGAGCAGTACTTC. It codes for CASSQGTGEEQYF.

This chain joins TRBV28 and TRBJ2-1; TRBD2 aligns across 13 bases. Unmatched junction bases numbered 8, after V lost 6 bases and J lost 9 bases. The CDR3 has 15 residues. Germline CDR1 reads MDHEN; CDR2 reads SYDVKM. As DNA, the CDR3 is TGTGCCAGCAGCCCAGGACTAGCGGGAGTTAGTGAGCAGTTCTTC. It specifies CASSPGLAGVSEQFF.

The V call is TRBV13, the J call TRBJ2-3; a weak D match, TRBD1 (7 bases). V lost 3 bases to trimming and J lost 6 bases, with 16 bases between them. The CDR3 loop spans 15 amino acids. The V gene's germline CDR1 is PRHDT and CDR2 FYEKMQ (reference sequence). CDR3 nucleotide sequence: TGTGCCAGCAGCTTGGTGCGCAGGGGGGATGATACGCAGTATTTT. Translating it yields CASSLVRRGDDTQYF.

The chain joins TRBV5-6 to TRBJ1-1; the match to TRBD1 covers 7 bases. Germline V lookup: CDR1 SGHDT, CDR2 YYEEEE. V shed 4 bases and J 11 bases; nucleotides not matched to a gene: 17. CDR3 length equals 15 residues. In DNA form, the CDR3 reads TGTGCCAGCAGCCTGTCCGGGACAGATCGATCGGGCGCTTTCTTT. It specifies CASSLSGTDRSGAFF. The full variable domain, its missing parts supplied by reference TRBV5-6 and TRBJ1-1, is DAGVTQSPTHLIKTRGQQVTLRCSPKSGHDTVSWYQQALGQGPQFIFQYYEEEERQRGNFPDRFSGHQFPNYSSELNVNALLLGDSALYLCASSLSGTDRSGAFFGQGTRLTVV.

In this sample, this clone turned up once. J is TRBJ1-5 and V is TRBV19, with TRBD1 matching 9 bases. Germline V gene data show CDR1 as LNHDA and CDR2 as SQIVND (reference sequence). This CDR3 spans 18 amino acids. V shed 3 bases, J shed 2 bases, and the junction held 11 bases outside the gene matches. This CDR3 reads CASSIPGQGYGGNQPQHF. The CDR3, as DNA: TGTGCCAGTAGTATCCCCGGACAGGGGTATGGGGGCAATCAGCCCCAGCATTTT. Full variable domain (rest looked up from reference TRBV19 and TRBJ1-5): DGGITQSPKYLFRKEGQNVTLSCEQNLNHDAMYWYRQDPGQGLRLIYYSQIVNDFQKGDIAEGYSVSREKKESFPLTVTSAQKNPTAFYLCASSIPGQGYGGNQPQHFGDGTRLSIL.

The chain links TRBV5-4 to TRBJ1-3, with 7 bases that match TRBD1. J gave up 3 bases and V 1 base, and 4 bases lay outside the gene matches. The CDR3 consists of 15 residues. CDR1 is SGHNT, CDR2 YYREEE, per germline (reference sequence). Here the CDR3 DNA reads TGTGCCAGCAGCTTGTTAGGGGACAGTGGAAACACCATATATTTT. Translation: CASSLLGDSGNTIYF.

This clone was seen only once. The rearrangement links TRBV5-5 to TRBJ1-1; 8 nucleotides agree with TRBD1. Looked up from germline, CDR1 is SGHKS and CDR2 is YYEKEE (reference sequence). The V gene end was trimmed by 3 bases and the J gene end by 7 bases; junction bases not matched to a gene: 2. The CDR3 is made up of 12 amino acids. The CDR3 region has the DNA TGTGCCAGCAGCTGGACAGGGAATGAAGCTTTCTTT. Translation gives CASSWTGNEAFF.

This chain joins TRBV27 and TRBJ1-1; D is unclear. Germline lookup yields CDR1 MNHEY and CDR2 SMNVEV (reference sequence). The CDR3 extends over 14 amino acids. Trimming removed 5 bases at V and 3 bases at J, with 13 bases between. CDR3 sequence (DNA): TGTGCCAGCAGTCTTCGCATGGAGGACACTGAAGCTTTCTTT. It encodes CASSLRMEDTEAFF.

The chain couples TRBV27 to TRBJ2-7; a weak D match, TRBD1 (6 bases). The V end was cut by 0 bases, the J end by 6 bases, with 12 bases between. The CDR3 is 14 amino acids. The V gene's germline CDR1 is MNHEY and CDR2 SMNVEV (reference sequence). The CDR3 region is CASSLSIQGREQYF. DNA of the CDR3: TGTGCCAGCAGTTTATCCATCCAGGGGCGCGAGCAGTACTTC.